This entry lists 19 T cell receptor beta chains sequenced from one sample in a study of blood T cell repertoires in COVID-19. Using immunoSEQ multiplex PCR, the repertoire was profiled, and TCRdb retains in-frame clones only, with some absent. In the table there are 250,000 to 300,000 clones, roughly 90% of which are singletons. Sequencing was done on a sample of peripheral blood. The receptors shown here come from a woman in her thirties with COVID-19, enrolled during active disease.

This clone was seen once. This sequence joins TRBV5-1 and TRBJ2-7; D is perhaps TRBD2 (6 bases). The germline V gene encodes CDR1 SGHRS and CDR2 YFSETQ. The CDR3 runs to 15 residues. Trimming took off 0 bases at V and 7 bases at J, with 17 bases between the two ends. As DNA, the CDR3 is TGCGCCAGCAGCTTGGGGGCGGGGACCCGTGAGGAGCAGTACTTC. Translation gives CASSLGAGTREEQYF. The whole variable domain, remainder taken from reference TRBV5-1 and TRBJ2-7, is KAGVTQTPRYLIKTRGQQVTLSCSPISGHRSVSWYQQTPGQGLQFLFEYFSETQRNKGNFPGRFSGRQFSNSRSEMNVSTLELGDSALYLCASSLGAGTREEQYFGPGTRLTVT.

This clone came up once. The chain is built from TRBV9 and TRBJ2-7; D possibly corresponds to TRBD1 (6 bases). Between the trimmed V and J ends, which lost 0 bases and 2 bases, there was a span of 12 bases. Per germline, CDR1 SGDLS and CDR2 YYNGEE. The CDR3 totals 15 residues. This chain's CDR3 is CASSVGQGLTYEQYF. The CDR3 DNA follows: TGTGCCAGCAGCGTAGGCCAGGGGCTAACCTACGAGCAGTACTTC.

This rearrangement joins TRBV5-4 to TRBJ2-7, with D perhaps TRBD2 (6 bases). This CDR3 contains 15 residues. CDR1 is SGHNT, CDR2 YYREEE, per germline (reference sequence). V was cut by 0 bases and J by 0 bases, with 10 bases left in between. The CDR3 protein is CASSLGLAISYEQYF. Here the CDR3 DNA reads TGTGCCAGCAGCTTGGGTCTAGCGATCTCCTACGAGCAGTACTTC.

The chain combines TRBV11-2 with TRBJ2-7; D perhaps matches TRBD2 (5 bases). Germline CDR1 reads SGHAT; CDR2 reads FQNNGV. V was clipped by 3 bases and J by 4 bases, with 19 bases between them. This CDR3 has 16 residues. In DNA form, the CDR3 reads TGTGCCAGCAGCTTCGGCGTCGTGAGTGGGGAGTACGAGCAGTACTTC. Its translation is CASSFGVVSGEYEQYF.

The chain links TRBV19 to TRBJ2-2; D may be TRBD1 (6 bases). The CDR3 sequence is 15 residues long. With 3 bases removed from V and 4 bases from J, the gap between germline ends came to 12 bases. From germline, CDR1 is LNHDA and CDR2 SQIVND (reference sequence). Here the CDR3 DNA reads TGTGCCAGTAGTATCCTAGACAGGAGCACCGGGGAGCTGTTTTTT. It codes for CASSILDRSTGELFF.

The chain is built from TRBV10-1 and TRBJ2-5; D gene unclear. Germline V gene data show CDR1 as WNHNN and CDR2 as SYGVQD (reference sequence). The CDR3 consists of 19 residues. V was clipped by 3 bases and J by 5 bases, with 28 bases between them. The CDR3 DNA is TGCGCCAGCAGTGACCCAGTGTCCGAGCCGGGTCCCATTATGGAGACCCAGTACTTC. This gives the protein CASSDPVSEPGPIMETQYF.

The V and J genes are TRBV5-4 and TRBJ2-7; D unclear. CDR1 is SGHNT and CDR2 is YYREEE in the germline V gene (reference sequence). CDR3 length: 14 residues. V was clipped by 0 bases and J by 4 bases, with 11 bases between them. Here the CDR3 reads CASSLGQASYEQYF. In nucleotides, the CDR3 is TGTGCCAGCAGCTTGGGCCAGGCGTCGTACGAGCAGTACTTC. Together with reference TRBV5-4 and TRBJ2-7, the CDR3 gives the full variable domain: ETGVTQSPTHLIKTRGQQVTLRCSSQSGHNTVSWYQQALGQGPQFIFQYYREEENGRGNFPPRFSGLQFPNYSSELNVNALELDDSALYLCASSLGQASYEQYFGPGTRLTVT.

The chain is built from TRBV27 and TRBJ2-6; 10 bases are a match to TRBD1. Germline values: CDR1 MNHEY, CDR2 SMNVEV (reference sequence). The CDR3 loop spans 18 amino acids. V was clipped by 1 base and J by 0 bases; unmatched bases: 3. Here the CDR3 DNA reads TGTGCCAGCAGTTTATTGTGGGACAGGGGCTCTGGGGCCAACGTCCTGACTTTC. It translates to CASSLLWDRGSGANVLTF. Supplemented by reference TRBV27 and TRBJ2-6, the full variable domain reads EAQVTQNPRYLITVTGKKLTVTCSQNMNHEYMSWYRQDPGLGLRQIYYSMNVEVTDKGDVPEGYKVSRKEKRNFPLILESPSPNQTSLYFCASSLLWDRGSGANVLTFGAGSRLTVL.

This chain's CDR3 is CASSQGQGEAFF. The CDR3 DNA reads TGTGCCAGCAGCCAGGGGCAAGGTGAAGCTTTCTTT. The V and J genes are TRBV3-1 (or the pseudogene TRBV3-2) and TRBJ1-1; TRBD1 might be the D (5 bases). The CDR3 spans 12 residues. CDR1 and CDR2 (germline): LGHDT, YNNKEL (reference sequence). The V and J ends lost 3 bases and 7 bases respectively, with 9 bases between them.

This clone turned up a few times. Written as DNA, the CDR3 is TGTGCCAGCAACCTATCACCGGGGGGCAATCAGCCCCAGCATTTT. Amino acids: CASNLSPGGNQPQHF. The chain combines TRBV6-5 with TRBJ1-5; D possibly corresponds to TRBD1 (5 bases). In germline, CDR1 is MNHEY, CDR2 SVGAGI. The CDR3 has 15 residues. With 7 bases removed from V and 2 bases from J, the gap between germline ends came to 15 bases.

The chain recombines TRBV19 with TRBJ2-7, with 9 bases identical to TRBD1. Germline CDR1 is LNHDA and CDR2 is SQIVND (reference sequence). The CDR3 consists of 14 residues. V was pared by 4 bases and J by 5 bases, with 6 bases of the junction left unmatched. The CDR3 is CASSKRQGGDEQYF. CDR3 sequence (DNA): TGTGCCAGTAGTAAACGACAGGGGGGGGACGAGCAGTACTTC.

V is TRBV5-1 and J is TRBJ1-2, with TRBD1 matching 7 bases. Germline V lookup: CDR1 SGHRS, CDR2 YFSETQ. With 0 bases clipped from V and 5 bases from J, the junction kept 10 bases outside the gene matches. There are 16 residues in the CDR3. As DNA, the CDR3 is TGCGCCAGCAGCTTGGCCTGGGGCGGGACAGATTATGGCTACACCTTC. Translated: CASSLAWGGTDYGYTF.

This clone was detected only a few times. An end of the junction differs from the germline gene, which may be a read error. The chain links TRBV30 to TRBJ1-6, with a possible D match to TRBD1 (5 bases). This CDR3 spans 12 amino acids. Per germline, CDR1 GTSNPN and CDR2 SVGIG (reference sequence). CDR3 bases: TGCTGCGTAGACAGAACCAATTCACCCCTCCACTTT. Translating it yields CCVDRTNSPLHF.

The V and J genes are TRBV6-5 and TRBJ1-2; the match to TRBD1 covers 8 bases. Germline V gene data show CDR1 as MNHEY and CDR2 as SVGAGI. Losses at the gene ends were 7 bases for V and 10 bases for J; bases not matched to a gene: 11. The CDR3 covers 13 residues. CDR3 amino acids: CASMKTGANLYTF. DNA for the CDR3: TGTGCCAGCATGAAGACAGGGGCCAACCTCTACACCTTC.

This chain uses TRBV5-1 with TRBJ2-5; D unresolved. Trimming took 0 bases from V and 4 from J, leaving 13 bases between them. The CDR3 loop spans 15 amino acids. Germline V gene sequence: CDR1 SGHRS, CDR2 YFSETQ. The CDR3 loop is CASSLADWLPETQYF. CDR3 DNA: TGCGCCAGCAGCTTGGCCGACTGGCTCCCAGAGACCCAGTACTTC.

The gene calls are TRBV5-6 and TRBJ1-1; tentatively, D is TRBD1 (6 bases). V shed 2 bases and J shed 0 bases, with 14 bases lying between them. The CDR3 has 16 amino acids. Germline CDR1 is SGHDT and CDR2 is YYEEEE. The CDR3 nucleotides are TGTGCCAGCAGCTTCGGGGGGCCTTCGCTGAACACTGAAGCTTTCTTT. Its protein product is CASSFGGPSLNTEAFF.

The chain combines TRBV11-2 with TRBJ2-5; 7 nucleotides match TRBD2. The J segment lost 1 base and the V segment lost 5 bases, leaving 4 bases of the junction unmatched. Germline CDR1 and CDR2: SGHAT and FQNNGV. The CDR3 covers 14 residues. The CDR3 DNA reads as TGTGCCAGCAGCCTTCGGACTAGCCAAGAGACCCAGTACTTC. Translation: CASSLRTSQETQYF.

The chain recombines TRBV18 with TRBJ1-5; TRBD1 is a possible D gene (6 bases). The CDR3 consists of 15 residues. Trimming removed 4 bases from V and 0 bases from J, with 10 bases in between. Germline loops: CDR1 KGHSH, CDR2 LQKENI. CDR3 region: CASSLGTPSNQPQHF. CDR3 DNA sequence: TGTGCCAGCTCACTGGGGACACCTAGCAATCAGCCCCAGCATTTT.

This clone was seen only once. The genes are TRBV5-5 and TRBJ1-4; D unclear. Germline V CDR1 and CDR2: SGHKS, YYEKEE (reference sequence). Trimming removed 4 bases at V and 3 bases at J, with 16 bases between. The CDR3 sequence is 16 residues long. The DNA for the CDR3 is TGTGCCAGCAGCCCCCCCGGGTCGGTTTCTAATGAAAAACTGTTTTTT. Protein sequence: CASSPPGSVSNEKLFF.